Shown below are 9 T cell receptor beta chains from a single sample sequenced in a study of cytomegalovirus exposure and HLA in healthy donors. The study ran its PCR with 60 Vbeta and 13 Jbeta primers. Libraries were prepared by immunoSEQ multiplex PCR; TCRdb keeps only in-frame clonotypes and omits some of them. Among about 98,000 clones listed, approximately 82% were seen once. The sequenced sample was PBMCs. The receptor set was obtained from a middle-aged man in good health and CMV-seronegative.

This rearrangement joins TRBV4-3 to TRBJ2-1; possibly TRBD1 for D (5 bases). Trimming took 0 bases from V and 4 from J, leaving 7 bases between them. This CDR3 has 14 amino acids. Germline V gene lookup returns CDR1 LGHNA and CDR2 YSLEER. The CDR3 coding sequence is TGCGCCAGCAGCCAAGACAGGGCTTACAATGAGCAGTTCTTC. As protein: CASSQDRAYNEQFF.

The V call is TRBV19, the J call TRBJ1-6; 9 bases are a match to TRBD1. CDR1 is LNHDA and CDR2 is SQIVND in the germline V gene (reference sequence). Losses at the gene ends were 3 bases for V and 10 bases for J; bases not matched to a gene: 7. The CDR3 extends over 15 amino acids. CDR3 protein: CASSINGQGRSPLHF. CDR3 coding DNA: TGTGCCAGTAGTATTAACGGACAGGGGAGGTCACCCCTCCACTTT.

This chain connects TRBV11-3 to TRBJ1-1; TRBD1 matches 8 bases. The CDR3 has 16 amino acids. Per germline, CDR1 SGHNT and CDR2 YENEEA. J was trimmed by 5 bases and V by 5 bases; bases with no gene match: 13. The CDR3: CASSPGQGRTETEAFF. DNA of the CDR3: TGTGCCAGCAGCCCAGGACAGGGTCGAACAGAGACTGAAGCTTTCTTT.

V usage is TRBV9 and J usage is TRBJ1-3; 7 bases are shared with TRBD1. CDR1 is SGDLS and CDR2 is YYNGEE in the germline V gene. Germline trimming cut 4 bases from V and 4 bases from J; bases unmatched to any gene: 8. This CDR3 has 15 residues. The CDR3 bases are TGTGCCAGCAGCTCTCGACAGGGCTCGGGAAACACCATATATTTT. Amino acid sequence: CASSSRQGSGNTIYF.

This chain uses TRBV27 with TRBJ2-7, with 7 bases that match TRBD1. The CDR3 is 10 residues long. V was clipped by 8 bases and J by 7 bases; unmatched bases: 2. Germline assignment: CDR1 MNHEY and CDR2 SMNVEV (reference sequence). The CDR3 coding sequence is TGTGCCAGCGGACAGGAAGAGCAGTACTTC. It translates to CASGQEEQYF.

The genes are TRBV20-1 and TRBJ1-1; no clear D. Germline lookup yields CDR1 DFQATT and CDR2 SNEGSKA (reference sequence). The CDR3 has 11 amino acids. This CDR3 reads CSDGITDNAFF. The CDR3 nucleotides are TGCAGCGACGGGATTACCGACAATGCTTTCTTT.

The chain couples TRBV7-2 to TRBJ2-1, with TRBD1 matching 7 bases. Germline V gene sequence: CDR1 SGHTA, CDR2 FQGNSA. The junction had 6 bases not matched to a gene; V was cut back by 5 bases and J by 5 bases. This CDR3 is 14 amino acids long. In DNA form, the CDR3 reads TGTGCCAGCAGCCTACCCGGGACAGACAATGAGCAGTTCTTC. Residues: CASSLPGTDNEQFF.

This clone was observed a single time. The germline gene is not matched at one end of the junction; a read error may be the cause. Other nucleotide sequences in the sample specify the same CDR3. This sequence joins TRBV13 and TRBJ2-2; D ambiguous. Germline assignment: CDR1 PRHDT and CDR2 FYEKMQ (reference sequence). The CDR3 contains 13 residues. The chain's CDR3 is CASSSSNTGELFF. For the CDR3, the DNA is TGTGCTAGCAGCTCATCAAACACCGGGGAGCTGTTTTTT.

In the case of this clone: Sequence at one end of the junction differs from germline and may be a read error. The chain has TRBV11-2 and TRBJ2-5, with 8 bases matching TRBD2. The CDR3 loop spans 14 amino acids. Germline V gene lookup returns CDR1 SGHAT and CDR2 FQNNGV. CDR3 region: CASSWDGRGETRYF. The CDR3 region has the DNA TGTGCCAGCAGCTGGGACGGGAGGGGCGAGACCCGGTACTTC.